These 24 T cell receptor beta chains were all obtained from the same sample, sequenced in a study of glioma-infiltrating T cells after dendritic cell vaccination. The method was immunoSEQ multiplex PCR; TCRdb's version includes in-frame clones alone and lacks a portion of them. The sample holds roughly 100,000 clones, around 91% seen once. Indicated time point: after dendritic cell vaccination, including at tumor progression/relapse. The sample was blood, taken after dendritic cell vaccination. The receptors were sampled from a human donor with glioblastoma.

V is TRBV9 and J is TRBJ1-2, with 10 nucleotides matching TRBD1. Looked up from germline, CDR1 is SGDLS and CDR2 is YYNGEE. This CDR3 is built from 15 residues. V gave up 4 bases and J gave up 5 bases; unmatched junction bases: 8. The CDR3 protein is CASSPRTGGRYGYTF. The CDR3 DNA sequence: TGTGCCAGCAGCCCGCGGACAGGGGGGAGATATGGCTACACCTTC.

Written as DNA, the CDR3 is TGTGCCAGCAAGACAGACGATAGCAATCAGCCCCAGCATTTT. Its protein is CASKTDDSNQPQHF. The genes are TRBV27 and TRBJ1-5; tentatively, D is TRBD1 (5 bases). This CDR3 is 14 amino acids long. V was shortened by 7 bases and J by 0 bases, with 10 bases between the two germline ends. CDR1 MNHEY and CDR2 SMNVEV come from the germline V gene (reference sequence).

The rearrangement joins TRBV6-1 to TRBJ2-5; D is possibly TRBD1 (6 bases). TRBJ2-7 explains the end of the DNA better; the J call may be wrong. The germline V gene encodes CDR1 MNHNS and CDR2 SASEGT. The CDR3 covers 15 residues. CDR3 DNA: TGTGCCAGCAGTGAAATGGACAGCCTAACCTACGAGCAGTACTTC. As protein: CASSEMDSLTYEQYF.

This rearrangement joins TRBV5-4 to TRBJ2-7, with TRBD1 identical over 7 bases. CDR1 and CDR2 (germline): SGHNT, YYREEE (reference sequence). V was clipped by 4 bases and J by 2 bases; unmatched bases: 6. CDR3 length: 14 amino acids. CDR3 in DNA: TGTGCCAGCAGCCCACCGGGACAGACCTACGAGCAGTACTTC. The encoded protein is CASSPPGQTYEQYF.

The chain employs TRBV7-2 and TRBJ2-7; D gene ambiguous. Trimming took 5 bases from V and 2 from J, leaving 13 bases between them. This CDR3 has 14 amino acids. Germline V gene data show CDR1 as SGHTA and CDR2 as FQGNSA. CDR3: CASSPDSSPYEQYF. The CDR3 DNA is TGTGCCAGCAGCCCAGACTCCTCTCCCTACGAGCAGTACTTC.

This CDR3 is CASSFLASPTHEQYF. The CDR3 DNA follows: TGTGCCAGCAGCTTTCTAGCGAGCCCAACCCACGAGCAGTACTTC. The gene calls are TRBV5-4 and TRBJ2-7; weak D call: TRBD2 (6 bases). The germline gives CDR1 SGHNT, CDR2 YYREEE (reference sequence). This CDR3 comprises 15 residues. Trimming took 2 bases from V and 5 from J, leaving 17 bases between them.

The rearrangement joins TRBV9 to TRBJ2-2; the match to TRBD2 covers 7 bases. After removal of 0 bases from V and 1 base from J, the junction contained 3 bases not matched to a gene. Germline V gene lookup returns CDR1 SGDLS and CDR2 YYNGEE. This CDR3 contains 16 residues. The CDR3 nucleotides read TGTGCCAGCAGCGTAGGGATAGCGGGGAACACCGGGGAGCTGTTTTTT. It encodes CASSVGIAGNTGELFF.

The V gene is TRBV7-3, the J gene TRBJ1-1, with D maybe TRBD1 (5 bases). The germline V and J ends were trimmed by 1 base and 8 bases, with 11 bases remaining between them. The CDR3 loop spans 13 amino acids. Looked up from germline, CDR1 is SGHTA and CDR2 is FQGTGA. CDR3 in DNA: TGTGCCAGCAGCTTAAGACAGAATAGCGAAGCTTTCTTT. Amino acid sequence: CASSLRQNSEAFF. The whole variable domain, filled in from reference TRBV7-3 and TRBJ1-1, reads GAGVSQTPSNKVTEKGKYVELRCDPISGHTALYWYRQSLGQGPEFLIYFQGTGAADDSGLPNDRFFAVRPEGSVSTLKIQRTERGDSAVYLCASSLRQNSEAFFGQGTRLTVV.

The DNA of the CDR3 is TGTGCCACCTCAGTAGGGAGTAACTATGGCTACACCTTC. The encoded protein is CATSVGSNYGYTF. V and J are TRBV6-5 and TRBJ1-2; D call uncertain. Germline V gene sequence: CDR1 MNHEY, CDR2 SVGAGI. The CDR3 covers 13 residues. V shed 10 bases and J shed 1 base, with 13 bases lying between them.

The chain combines TRBV10-1 with TRBJ2-7; 10 nucleotides match TRBD1. This CDR3 has 15 amino acids. V dropped 5 bases and J dropped 2; count of bases not matched to a gene: 6. Germline CDR1 WNHNN, CDR2 SYGVQD (reference sequence). The CDR3: CASSSWTGGAYEQYF. CDR3 in DNA: TGCGCCAGCAGTAGTTGGACAGGGGGAGCCTACGAGCAGTACTTC.

The chain links TRBV6-5 to TRBJ1-2; 7 nucleotides line up with TRBD1. J lost 4 bases, V lost 5 bases, and 4 bases had no gene match. Germline CDR1 and CDR2: MNHEY and SVGAGI. The CDR3 runs 13 residues. Written as DNA, the CDR3 is TGTGCCAGCAGTAAAGACAGGGCCTATGGCTACACCTTC. Residues: CASSKDRAYGYTF.

The chain carries TRBV7-3 and TRBJ1-5, with TRBD1 as a possible D gene (5 bases). Per germline, CDR1 SGHTA and CDR2 FQGTGA. CDR3 length: 20 amino acids. Trimming removed 5 bases at V and 2 bases at J, with 28 bases between. CDR3 in DNA: TGTGCCAGCAGCCTCCGAGTGGGGCCCGGGAGTATTTCGGGCAATCAGCCCCAGCATTTT. Translation: CASSLRVGPGSISGNQPQHF.

The chain joins TRBV5-4 to TRBJ1-1, with no clear D. CDR3 length: 14 residues. Germline V lookup: CDR1 SGHNT, CDR2 YYREEE (reference sequence). V was trimmed by 0 bases and J by 1 base, leaving 7 bases between them. The CDR3 sequence: CASSLGQANTEAFF. CDR3 coding DNA: TGTGCCAGCAGCTTGGGGCAGGCGAACACTGAAGCTTTCTTT.

This chain joins TRBV2 and TRBJ1-1, with 8 bases that match TRBD1. Germline V gene sequence: CDR1 SNHLY, CDR2 FYNNEI. V trimming: 0 bases; J trimming: 5 bases; junction bases outside the gene matches: 8. The CDR3 is 16 residues long. This chain's CDR3 is CASSEAGRTGRTEAFF. The CDR3, as DNA: TGTGCCAGCAGTGAAGCGGGAAGGACAGGGAGGACTGAAGCTTTCTTT.

This clone has a handful of counts. The rearrangement links TRBV4-1 to TRBJ1-4; D unresolved. This CDR3 spans 15 amino acids. CDR1 MGHRA and CDR2 YSYEKL come from the germline V gene. V was cut by 3 bases and J by 5 bases, with 13 bases left in between. The CDR3 DNA follows: TGCGCCAGCAGCCAGTCGGACTATTCCAATGAAAAACTGTTTTTT. Amino acids: CASSQSDYSNEKLFF.

The chain employs TRBV10-3 and TRBJ2-6, with D hard to call. Germline V gene lookup returns CDR1 ENHRY and CDR2 SYGVKD. The germline V and J ends were trimmed by 1 base and 0 bases, with 4 bases remaining between them. The CDR3 runs to 15 residues. CDR3 loop: CAISEFGSGANVLTF. The CDR3 region has the DNA TGTGCCATCAGTGAGTTCGGCTCTGGGGCCAACGTCCTGACTTTC.

The rearrangement links TRBV19 to TRBJ1-3, with TRBD1 matching over 9 bases. With 8 bases clipped from V and 2 bases from J, the junction kept 10 bases outside the gene matches. Germline values: CDR1 LNHDA, CDR2 SQIVND (reference sequence). The CDR3 is 16 residues long. CDR3 region: CASDTNRQGAGNTIYF. CDR3 DNA: TGTGCCAGTGATACAAATCGACAGGGGGCTGGAAACACCATATATTTT.

The V gene is TRBV2, the J gene TRBJ2-5, with D unclear. Trimming took 8 bases from V and 0 from J, leaving 7 bases between them. The CDR3 has 12 amino acids. Germline V CDR1 and CDR2: SNHLY, FYNNEI. Here the CDR3 reads CASFRYQETQYF. For the CDR3, the DNA is TGTGCCAGCTTCCGGTACCAAGAGACCCAGTACTTC.

This clone has only one observation. This chain connects TRBV11-2 to TRBJ2-1, with D tentatively TRBD1 (5 bases). V was clipped by 0 bases and J by 6 bases, with 9 bases between them. The germline V gene encodes CDR1 SGHAT and CDR2 FQNNGV. This CDR3 region has 14 residues. This CDR3 is CASSLDQGSNEQFF. In DNA, the CDR3 is TGTGCCAGCAGCTTAGACCAGGGATCCAATGAGCAGTTCTTC. Combining the CDR3 with reference TRBV11-2 and TRBJ2-1 gives the whole variable domain EAGVAQSPRYKIIEKRQSVAFWCNPISGHATLYWYQQILGQGPKLLIQFQNNGVVDDSQLPKDRFSAERLKGVDSTLKIQPAKLEDSAVYLCASSLDQGSNEQFFGPGTRLTVL.

The V call is TRBV5-1, the J call TRBJ1-5, with a possible D match to TRBD1 (6 bases). CDR3 size: 16 residues. Deletions cut 4 bases from V and 9 bases from J, with 23 bases between. CDR1 and CDR2 (germline): SGHRS, YFSETQ. Here the CDR3 reads CASSRTGGPRGGPQHF. In DNA form, the CDR3 reads TGCGCCAGCAGCAGGACGGGGGGCCCGCGGGGGGGGCCCCAGCATTTT.

The rearrangement uses TRBV10-3 and TRBJ1-6; possibly TRBD1 for D (6 bases). Trimming removed 6 bases at V and 8 bases at J, with 14 bases between. CDR3 length: 14 residues. The germline V gene has CDR1 ENHRY and CDR2 SYGVKD. In DNA form, the CDR3 reads TGTGCCATCAGGGGGACAACAGGGTATTCACCCCTCCACTTT. This gives the protein CAIRGTTGYSPLHF.

The chain uses TRBV6-1 and TRBJ1-1; 7 positions match TRBD1. Trimming cost V 4 bases and J 1 base; bases outside gene matches: 6. This CDR3 spans 15 amino acids. Germline assignment: CDR1 MNHNS and CDR2 SASEGT. The CDR3 DNA is TGTGCCAGCAGTGTCGCGAGACAGGGGAACACTGAAGCTTTCTTT. Translating it yields CASSVARQGNTEAFF.

The chain links TRBV5-1 to TRBJ2-7; 12 nucleotides match TRBD2. With 4 bases clipped from V and 0 bases from J, the junction kept 8 bases outside the gene matches. The CDR3 covers 17 residues. Germline assignment: CDR1 SGHRS and CDR2 YFSETQ. The CDR3 DNA reads TGCGCCAGCAGCGTCCGACTAGCGGGGGAGAGCTCCTACGAGCAGTACTTC. This gives the protein CASSVRLAGESSYEQYF.

The chain is built from TRBV5-1 and TRBJ2-6; weak D call: TRBD2 (6 bases). The length of the CDR3 is 18 residues. Trimming removed 4 bases at V and 0 bases at J, with 17 bases between. Per the germline V gene, CDR1 is SGHRS and CDR2 is YFSETQ. The CDR3 DNA sequence: TGCGCCAGCAGCCCCACAGGACTACCTAACTCTGGGGCCAACGTCCTGACTTTC. This encodes CASSPTGLPNSGANVLTF.